The source of this T cell receptor (beta chain) is a study of cytomegalovirus exposure and HLA in healthy donors. This PCR relied on a set of 60 Vbeta primers and 13 Jbeta primers. Measured with immunoSEQ multiplex PCR; TCRdb has only the in-frame clones, and not every one. The sample yields fewer than 95,000 clones, about 60% seen once. The study, taken as a whole, reports: Information on immune exposure was restricted to one variable (CMV serostatus). Data from an earlier analysis indicated that most TCR beta V segments were productive either about 87% or about 30% of the time.

Regarding this clone: Its specificity is not known.

J lost 4 bases, V lost 3 bases, and 3 bases had no gene match. Germline CDR1 reads MDHEN; CDR2 reads SYDVKM. CDR3 length: 15 residues. The clonotype was recovered from a woman aged 25 to 45 in good health and CMV-seronegative. The chain links TRBV28 to TRBJ2-2; 9 bases align to TRBD2. The specimen sequenced was PBMCs. The CDR3 coding sequence is TGTGCCAGCAGTTTTTCTAGCGGGACCACCGGGGAGCTGTTTTTT. Encoded protein: CASSFSSGTTGELFF. Full variable domain (missing parts from reference TRBV28 and TRBJ2-2): DVKVTQSSRYLVKRTGEKVFLECVQDMDHENMFWYRQDPGLGLRLIYFSYDVKMKEKGDIPEGYSVSREKKERFSLILESASTNQTSMYLCASSFSSGTTGELFFGEGSRLTVL.